Following are 26 T cell receptor beta chains from one sample sequenced in a study of T cells of healthy individuals. TCRdb itself ran the 5' RACE reads through MiXCR, one entry per CDR3 protein. The top ten hold approximately 4.6% of the sample, which has around 63,000 distinct CDR3 sequences, about a sixth seen once. The receptors shown here come from a human donor in good health.

This chain joins TRBV20-1 and TRBJ1-2; TRBD1 matches at 7 bases. The CDR3 spans 15 residues. The germline gives CDR1 DFQATT, CDR2 SNEGSKA (reference sequence). After removal of 1 base from V and 3 bases from J, the junction contained 8 bases not matched to a gene. The CDR3 DNA reads as TGCAGTGCTAGAGTTCTGGTGGGGACAGACTATGGCTACACCTTC. Translating gives CSARVLVGTDYGYTF.

This clonotype was seen a few times. The genes are TRBV18 and TRBJ2-7; no definite D call. Trimming took 1 base from V and 4 from J, leaving 11 bases between them. This CDR3 has 14 amino acids. In germline, CDR1 is KGHSH, CDR2 LQKENI. CDR3 residues: CASSPRAVRYEQYF. In nucleotides, the CDR3 is TGTGCCAGCTCACCACGCGCGGTGAGGTACGAGCAGTACTTC.

This clonotype was found a few times. This sequence joins TRBV5-1 and TRBJ2-1; D possibly corresponds to TRBD2 (5 bases). The CDR3 totals 12 residues. Germline CDR1 is SGHRS and CDR2 is YFSETQ. Trimming left V 3 bases short and J 9 bases short, with 10 bases between. CDR3 DNA: TGCGCCAGCAGCTCCCCTAGCATTGAGCAGTTCTTC. Translation: CASSSPSIEQFF.

This clonotype was seen at least ten times. V is TRBV2 and J is TRBJ2-1, with 11 positions matching TRBD2. Germline V gene sequence: CDR1 SNHLY, CDR2 FYNNEI. CDR3 length: 16 residues. Losses at the gene ends were 4 bases for V and 4 bases for J; bases not matched to a gene: 6. The CDR3 coding sequence is TGTGCCAGCAGTGCCTTAGCGGGGGGGTTTTACAATGAGCAGTTCTTC. As protein: CASSALAGGFYNEQFF.

This chain links TRBV4-2 with TRBJ2-3, with 8 bases matching TRBD2. The J segment lost 4 bases and the V segment lost 3 bases, leaving 3 bases of the junction unmatched. The V gene's germline CDR1 is LGHNA and CDR2 YNFKEQ. CDR3 size: 14 residues. This CDR3 is CASSHREGADTQYF. CDR3 DNA sequence: TGTGCCAGCAGCCACCGGGAGGGGGCAGATACGCAGTATTTT.

This clonotype was picked up many times. The J gene is TRBJ2-1, the V gene TRBV6-5, with 7 bases that match TRBD1. In germline, CDR1 is MNHEY, CDR2 SVGAGI. V dropped 4 bases and J dropped 4; count of bases not matched to a gene: 7. This CDR3 has 15 amino acids. The CDR3 loop is CASSSWYRGYNEQFF. DNA of the CDR3: TGTGCCAGCAGTTCTTGGTACAGGGGATACAATGAGCAGTTCTTC.

This clonotype was counted between two and nine times. As DNA, the CDR3 is TGTGCCAGCAGCTTAGTCCTAGCGGGCGCAGATACGCAGTATTTT. This translates into CASSLVLAGADTQYF. This chain connects TRBV7-6 to TRBJ2-3; 8 positions match TRBD2. Germline trimming cut 1 base from V and 4 bases from J; bases unmatched to any gene: 4. From germline, CDR1 is SGHVS and CDR2 FNYEAQ. The CDR3 runs to 15 residues.

This clonotype was detected ten times or more. The V gene is TRBV4-1, the J gene TRBJ2-1, with D tentatively TRBD1 or TRBD2 (5 bases each). Per germline, CDR1 MGHRA and CDR2 YSYEKL. V dropped 0 bases and J dropped 0 bases, with 12 bases sitting between them. This CDR3 spans 17 amino acids. For the CDR3, the DNA is TGCGCCAGCAGCCAAGAACCCGGGGCGAGCTCCTACAATGAGCAGTTCTTC. This translates into CASSQEPGASSYNEQFF.

This clonotype turned up a few times. The CDR3 sequence is CASSFEEAERSPLHF. CDR3 coding DNA: TGCGCCAGCAGCTTCGAGGAGGCGGAGAGGTCACCCCTCCACTTT. V and J are TRBV5-1 and TRBJ1-6; D call uncertain. V gave up 2 bases and J gave up 10 bases, with 16 bases separating them. This CDR3 has 15 amino acids. Germline loops: CDR1 SGHRS, CDR2 YFSETQ. Drawing the rest from reference TRBV5-1 and TRBJ1-6, the complete variable domain is KAGVTQTPRYLIKTRGQQVTLSCSPISGHRSVSWYQQTPGQGLQFLFEYFSETQRNKGNFPGRFSGRQFSNSRSEMNVSTLELGDSALYLCASSFEEAERSPLHFGNGTRLTVT.

The chain uses TRBV7-2 and TRBJ2-7, with D possibly matching TRBD2 (5 bases). The V end lost 4 bases, the J end lost 4 bases, and 14 bases lay between the germline ends. CDR1 and CDR2 from the germline V gene are SGHTA and FQGNSA. The CDR3 covers 14 residues. Here the CDR3 DNA reads TGTGCCAGCAGCTCCCGGACCCGGAGGTACGAGCAGTACTTC. This encodes CASSSRTRRYEQYF.

The sample holds a few counts of this clonotype. This rearrangement joins TRBV11-3 to TRBJ2-2; D gene ambiguous. The ends were cut back, 5 bases at V and 6 bases at J, with 13 bases in the middle. The CDR3 sequence is 14 residues long. Germline V gene data show CDR1 as SGHNT and CDR2 as YENEEA. The CDR3 sequence: CASSALLGPGELFF. DNA of the CDR3: TGTGCCAGCAGCGCCCTTCTAGGGCCCGGGGAGCTGTTTTTT.

V usage is TRBV5-1 and J usage is TRBJ2-7; possibly TRBD1 or TRBD2 for D (5 bases each). CDR3 length: 15 amino acids. Germline loops: CDR1 SGHRS, CDR2 YFSETQ. Between the trimmed V and J ends, which lost 0 bases and 7 bases, there was a span of 17 bases. The CDR3 coding sequence is TGCGCCAGCAGCTTGGACGGGGCATTGAAGAAAGAGCAGTACTTC. Protein sequence: CASSLDGALKKEQYF.

This clonotype was recorded a few times. V usage is TRBV10-3 and J usage is TRBJ2-7; 9 bases line up with TRBD1. V dropped 2 bases and J dropped 4; count of bases not matched to a gene: 9. The CDR3 totals 16 residues. Per the germline V gene, CDR1 is ENHRY and CDR2 is SYGVKD. CDR3 DNA sequence: TGTGCCATCAGTGAGGGACCGGGACAGGGACCTTACGAGCAGTACTTC. Protein sequence: CAISEGPGQGPYEQYF.

This clonotype was observed at least ten times. The CDR3 bases are TGTGCCAGCAGTTTATTGTCAGGGTATTACGAGCAGTACTTC. Translating it yields CASSLLSGYYEQYF. The V and J genes are TRBV27 and TRBJ2-7; possible D gene TRBD1, 5 bases. The CDR3 is 14 residues long. The V end was cut by 1 base, the J end by 4 bases, with 11 bases between. Germline V gene lookup returns CDR1 MNHEY and CDR2 SMNVEV (reference sequence).

CDR3 DNA sequence: TGTGCCAGCAGCTTGGATCCTAACTATGGCTACACCTTC. Translating it yields CASSLDPNYGYTF. The chain links TRBV5-6 to TRBJ1-2; D unresolved. Germline V lookup: CDR1 SGHDT, CDR2 YYEEEE. V lost 0 bases, J lost 0 bases, and 3 bases lay in between. This CDR3 comprises 13 residues.

This clonotype is categorized as medium-sized. The chain has TRBV7-9 and TRBJ2-3; 11 positions match TRBD2. The ends lost 5 bases at V and 6 bases at J; junction bases unmatched: 13. The germline CDR1 and CDR2 sequences are SEHNR and FQNEAQ (reference sequence). The CDR3 totals 17 residues. The CDR3 coding sequence is TGTGCCAGCAGCCATGGGGAGACTAGCGGGGCCCGGGATACGCAGTATTTT. It is translated as CASSHGETSGARDTQYF.

The rearrangement uses TRBV20-1 and TRBJ2-7; 7 nucleotides line up with TRBD1. Germline CDR1 reads DFQATT; CDR2 reads SNEGSKA (reference sequence). With 5 bases clipped from V and 1 base from J, the junction kept 8 bases outside the gene matches. The CDR3 contains 14 residues. The CDR3 here is CSAGRQGLSYEQYF. The DNA for the CDR3 is TGCAGTGCTGGGAGACAGGGTTTGTCCTACGAGCAGTACTTC.

To note about this clonotype: It may be a read error: a sequence one base away is much more abundant. The rearrangement links TRBV4-1 to TRBJ1-3, with a weak D call TRBD1 (6 bases). This CDR3 is 14 amino acids long. Germline CDR1 and CDR2: MGHRA and YSYEKL. Trimming removed 3 bases at V and 8 bases at J, with 14 bases between. The CDR3 DNA is TGCGCCAGCAGCCATACTTGGACAGACGACACCATATATTTT. Amino acid sequence: CASSHTWTDDTIYF.

The chain uses TRBV7-9 and TRBJ2-1, with 9 bases matching TRBD1. Per germline, CDR1 SEHNR and CDR2 FQNEAQ (reference sequence). This CDR3 comprises 16 residues. J gave up 7 bases and V 0 bases, and 7 bases lay outside the gene matches. This CDR3 is CASSLAGTGHGNEQFF. CDR3 in DNA: TGTGCCAGCAGCTTAGCGGGGACAGGGCATGGAAATGAGCAGTTCTTC.

This clonotype was recorded a few times. The V and J genes are TRBV5-1 and TRBJ2-1; no clear D gene. Looked up from germline, CDR1 is SGHRS and CDR2 is YFSETQ. V lost 4 bases to trimming and J lost 2 bases, with 10 bases between them. CDR3 length: 14 amino acids. CDR3 coding DNA: TGCGCCAGCAGCCCGTACAACCCCTACAATGAGCAGTTCTTC. It yields the protein CASSPYNPYNEQFF.

The table lists this clonotype with many counts. The V and J genes are TRBV7-2 and TRBJ2-1, with 8 bases matching TRBD2. With V trimmed by 5 bases and J by 8 bases, 8 bases remained unmatched. The CDR3 covers 14 residues. Germline V gene lookup returns CDR1 SGHTA and CDR2 FQGNSA. CDR3 in amino acids: CASSPLAGIYEQFF. The CDR3 bases are TGTGCCAGCAGCCCCCTAGCGGGCATTTATGAGCAGTTCTTC.

This clonotype was observed a few times. This chain links TRBV27 with TRBJ1-6; no clear D. The CDR3 covers 16 residues. Trimming took off 5 bases at V and 2 bases at J, with 13 bases between the two ends. CDR1 is MNHEY and CDR2 is SMNVEV in the germline V gene (reference sequence). The CDR3 here is CASSPSTWAYNSPLHF. Written as DNA, the CDR3 is TGTGCCAGCAGTCCTAGTACTTGGGCCTATAATTCACCCCTCCACTTT.

This clonotype was picked up many times. The chain links TRBV12-3 or TRBV12-4 to TRBJ2-3; no clear D. Between the trimmed V and J ends, which lost 3 bases and 0 bases, there was a span of 1 base. The CDR3 is 12 amino acids. This CDR3 reads CASSFSTDTQYF. CDR3 coding DNA: TGTGCCAGCAGTTTCAGCACAGATACGCAGTATTTT.

This sequence joins TRBV4-1 and TRBJ2-7, with D uncertain. The germline V and J ends were trimmed by 4 bases and 0 bases, with 13 bases remaining between them. Per the germline V gene, CDR1 is MGHRA and CDR2 is YSYEKL. The CDR3 sequence is 15 residues long. This CDR3 is CASSPYGGDSYEQYF. As DNA, the CDR3 is TGCGCCAGCAGCCCCTACGGTGGGGACTCCTACGAGCAGTACTTC.

Many counts were recorded for this clonotype. The chain joins TRBV20-1 to TRBJ2-1; 9 positions agree with TRBD2. The germline V gene encodes CDR1 DFQATT and CDR2 SNEGSKA (reference sequence). This CDR3 has 12 residues. The CDR3 is CMGLANSREQFF. The CDR3 bases are TGCATGGGACTAGCCAACTCCAGGGAGCAGTTCTTC.

The genes are TRBV20-1 and TRBJ2-1; D assignment may be TRBD1 or TRBD2 (6 bases each). Germline V lookup: CDR1 DFQATT, CDR2 SNEGSKA (reference sequence). The CDR3 extends over 19 amino acids. V lost 1 base to trimming and J lost 7 bases, with 29 bases between them. The CDR3 nucleotides are TGCAGTGCTAGAGTGATTATAGTAGCGGAGACCCCTAGGGGGAATGAGCAGTTCTTC. Protein: CSARVIIVAETPRGNEQFF.